The rows below give T cell receptor beta chains drawn from one sample of a study of blood T cell repertoires in COVID-19. TCRdb's copy holds only in-frame clones and misses some; the assay was immunoSEQ multiplex PCR. The sample includes some 79,000 clones, 75% to 90% of them seen just once. Specimen: peripheral blood. These receptors came from a man between 65 and 79 years old with active or convalescent COVID-19. Each CDR3 is given with its conserved first and last residue. A D gene is named only where the DNA matches it firmly. Clone sizes are given selectively: once, few, many, or a class where the clone is expanded.

TGTGCCAGCAGCTTATCTTTCCCAGATACGCAGTATTTT	CASSLSFPDTQYF	TRBV7-2	TRBJ2-3	13	-	-
TGTGCCAGCAGCTTAGCCGGACAGGGAGACTATGGCTACACCTTC	CASSLAGQGDYGYTF	TRBV5-4	TRBJ1-2	15	-	TRBD1
TGTGCCAGCAGCGTAGAAGGCAGGGCTGGGGGGGAGCTGTTTTTT	CASSVEGRAGGELFF	TRBV9	TRBJ2-2	15	-	-
TGTGCCAGCAGCTTACGACTAGCGGGAGCAGATACGCAGTATTTT	CASSLRLAGADTQYF	TRBV7-2	TRBJ2-3	15	-	TRBD2
TGTGCCAGCTCACCACCGGTTCTCACCGGAGCTTTCTTT	CASSPPVLTGAFF	TRBV18	TRBJ1-1	13	-	-
TGCGCCAGCAGCCTTGGCGGGCAGGGGGCTTGGGAGCAGTACTTC	CASSLGGQGAWEQYF	TRBV5-1	TRBJ2-7	15	-	TRBD1
TGTGCCAGCAGCCAAGATAGGGGGCGGAATACTGAAGCTTTCTTT	CASSQDRGRNTEAFF	TRBV3-1/TRBV3-2	TRBJ1-1	15	-	TRBD1
TGTGCCAGCAGCTTGGTAGCAGGGGGCTTTGGAGATACGCAGTATTTT	CASSLVAGGFGDTQYF	TRBV5-6	TRBJ2-3	16	-	TRBD1
TGTGCCACCAGCAGAGAAATAGGGGCCTACGAGCAGTACTTC	CATSREIGAYEQYF	TRBV15	TRBJ2-7	14	-	-
TGTGCCAGCAGTTACCGTAGGCTAGCGGGCACAGATACGCAGTATTTT	CASSYRRLAGTDTQYF	TRBV6-5	TRBJ2-3	16	once	TRBD2
TGTGCCAGCTCCCCCGGGACAGAGAACACTGAAGCTTTCTTT	CASSPGTENTEAFF	TRBV18	TRBJ1-1	14	-	TRBD1
TGTGCCAGCAGTTCCCCTAGCGGTATATACAATGAGCAGTTCTTC	CASSSPSGIYNEQFF	TRBV27	TRBJ2-1	15	-	TRBD2
TGTGCCAGCAGTAATATAGGACTAGCTAACGATGAGCAGTTCTTC	CASSNIGLANDEQFF	TRBV25-1	TRBJ2-1	15	-	TRBD2
TGTGCCAGCAGCTTCGGGGGGCTGAACACCGGGGAGCTGTTTTTT	CASSFGGLNTGELFF	TRBV7-3	TRBJ2-2	15	-	-
TGTGCCAGCAGCCTCGACAGGGGAGAATCTTCACCCCTCCACTTT	CASSLDRGESSPLHF	TRBV5-4	TRBJ1-6	15	-	TRBD1